What follows are 8 T cell receptor beta chains derived from one specimen sequenced in a study of post-analysis software for immune sequencing data. Study-wide results and limits: Patients carried roughly five TRBV segments more frequently than controls did, and TRBV5-6, TRBV5-1 and TRBV20-1 were among them.

Their target antigens are unknown. Presence of unique molecular identifiers characterized the TCR beta cDNA libraries. TCRdb ran MiXCR on the PCR reads and lists one entry per CDR3 protein. The top ten hold roughly 1.7% of the sample, which has roughly 600,000 distinct CDR3 sequences, roughly 47% seen once. Sample: blood. The receptors here all came from a girl aged 10 to 17 with multiple sclerosis.

This clonotype has a handful of counts. The CDR3 loop is CASSRQGAGLYEQYF. CDR3 in DNA: TGTGCCAGCAGCCGTCAGGGAGCGGGCCTCTACGAGCAGTACTTC. This chain uses TRBV9 with TRBJ2-5, with D tentatively TRBD2 (6 bases). The J call may be faulty, since TRBJ2-7 better matches the DNA end. The CDR3 has 15 amino acids. CDR1 SGDLS and CDR2 YYNGEE come from the germline V gene.

In this sample, this clonotype turned up a few times. The chain joins TRBV3-1 to TRBJ2-5; D possibly uses TRBD1 or TRBD2 (5 bases each). This CDR3 spans 14 amino acids. Germline values: CDR1 LGHDT, CDR2 YNNKEL (reference sequence). Trimming took off 4 bases at V and 4 bases at J, with 13 bases between the two ends. The CDR3 DNA is TGTGCCAGCAGCCTCAAGGCAGGGAGAGAGACCCAGTACTTC. Protein sequence: CASSLKAGRETQYF.

This clonotype was seen a handful of times. This chain joins TRBV6-6 and TRBJ1-2; D is unresolved. The V gene's germline CDR1 is MNHNY and CDR2 SVGAGI (reference sequence). With 7 bases removed from V and 4 bases from J, the gap between germline ends came to 19 bases. The CDR3 spans 15 residues. CDR3 protein: CASIPQARAGYGYTF. In nucleotides, the CDR3 is TGTGCCAGCATCCCTCAAGCAAGGGCGGGCTATGGCTACACCTTC.

The CDR3 bases are TGCGCCAGCCGCTGGGGGCAGAGCCGATACTACGAGCAGTACTTC. Protein sequence: CASRWGQSRYYEQYF. V gene TRBV5-1 combines with J gene TRBJ2-7, with TRBD1 as a possible D gene (6 bases). The germline V and J ends were trimmed by 7 bases and 3 bases, with 20 bases remaining between them. The CDR3 length is 15 residues. Germline values: CDR1 SGHRS, CDR2 YFSETQ.

This clonotype occurred a few times. The chain employs TRBV7-3 and TRBJ2-3, with 11 bases identical to TRBD1. CDR1 and CDR2 from the germline V gene are SGHTA and FQGTGA. The CDR3 spans 17 residues. The V gene end was trimmed by 4 bases and the J gene end by 1 base; junction bases not matched to a gene: 7. The DNA of the CDR3 is TGTGCCAGCAGCTCAAGGACAGGGGGCGGTGGCACAGATACGCAGTATTTT. It specifies CASSSRTGGGGTDTQYF.

The rearrangement joins TRBV29-1 to TRBJ2-2; tentative D call: TRBD1 (6 bases). The CDR3 is 14 amino acids. Germline values: CDR1 SQVTM, CDR2 ANQGSEA. V gave up 3 bases and J gave up 5 bases, with 13 bases separating them. DNA for the CDR3: TGCAGCGTTGATTGGAACAGGGAGACCGGGGAGCTGTTTTTT. Its protein product is CSVDWNRETGELFF.

This chain links TRBV5-1 with TRBJ2-7; the D is unclear. Germline loops: CDR1 SGHRS, CDR2 YFSETQ. Between the trimmed V and J ends, which lost 4 bases and 4 bases, there was a span of 12 bases. The CDR3 is 13 amino acids. CDR3: CASSPGSHYEQYF. The CDR3 region has the DNA TGCGCCAGCAGCCCCGGGTCCCATTACGAGCAGTACTTC.

This clonotype was observed a few times. This chain uses TRBV29-1 with TRBJ1-2; possible D gene TRBD1, 6 bases. The germline gives CDR1 SQVTM, CDR2 ANQGSEA. This CDR3 has 12 residues. The V and J ends lost 4 bases and 5 bases respectively, with 11 bases between them. For the CDR3, the DNA is TGCAGCGTTGTGGACAGAAATTATGGCTACACCTTC. It specifies CSVVDRNYGYTF. The complete variable domain, with remaining parts taken from reference TRBV29-1 and TRBJ1-2, reads SAVISQKPSRDICQRGTSLTIQCQVDSQVTMMFWYRQQPGQSLTLIATANQGSEATYESGFVIDKFPISRPNLTFSTLTVSNMSPEDSSIYLCSVVDRNYGYTFGSGTRLTVV.